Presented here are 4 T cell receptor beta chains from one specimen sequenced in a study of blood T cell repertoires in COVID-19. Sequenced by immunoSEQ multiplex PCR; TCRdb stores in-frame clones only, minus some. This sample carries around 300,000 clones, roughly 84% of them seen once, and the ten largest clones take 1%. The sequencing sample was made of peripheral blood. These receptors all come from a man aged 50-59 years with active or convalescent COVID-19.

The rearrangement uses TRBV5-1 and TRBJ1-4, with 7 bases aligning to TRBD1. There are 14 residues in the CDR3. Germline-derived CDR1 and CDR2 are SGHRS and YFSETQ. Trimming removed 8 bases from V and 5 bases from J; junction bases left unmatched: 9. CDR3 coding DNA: TGCGCCAGTCATTCCGGGACAGCAAATGAAAAACTGTTTTTT. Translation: CASHSGTANEKLFF.

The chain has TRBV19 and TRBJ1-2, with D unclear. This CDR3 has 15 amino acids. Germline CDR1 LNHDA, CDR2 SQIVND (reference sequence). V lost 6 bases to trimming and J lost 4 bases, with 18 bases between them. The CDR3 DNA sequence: TGTGCCAGTAGAGGTAACCGGGATTCGGCCTATGGCTACACCTTC. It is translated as CASRGNRDSAYGYTF.

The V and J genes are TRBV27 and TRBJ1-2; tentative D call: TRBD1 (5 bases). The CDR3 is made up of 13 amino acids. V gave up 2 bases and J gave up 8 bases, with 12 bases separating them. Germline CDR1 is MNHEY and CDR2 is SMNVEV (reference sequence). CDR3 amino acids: CASSLRGFHGYTF. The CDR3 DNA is TGTGCCAGCAGTTTAAGGGGCTTTCACGGCTACACCTTC.

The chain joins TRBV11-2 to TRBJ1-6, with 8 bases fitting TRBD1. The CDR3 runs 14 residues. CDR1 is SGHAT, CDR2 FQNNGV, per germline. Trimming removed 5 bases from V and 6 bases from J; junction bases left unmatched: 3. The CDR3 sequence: CASSLGQGNSPLHF. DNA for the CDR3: TGTGCCAGCAGCCTAGGACAGGGTAATTCACCCCTCCACTTT.